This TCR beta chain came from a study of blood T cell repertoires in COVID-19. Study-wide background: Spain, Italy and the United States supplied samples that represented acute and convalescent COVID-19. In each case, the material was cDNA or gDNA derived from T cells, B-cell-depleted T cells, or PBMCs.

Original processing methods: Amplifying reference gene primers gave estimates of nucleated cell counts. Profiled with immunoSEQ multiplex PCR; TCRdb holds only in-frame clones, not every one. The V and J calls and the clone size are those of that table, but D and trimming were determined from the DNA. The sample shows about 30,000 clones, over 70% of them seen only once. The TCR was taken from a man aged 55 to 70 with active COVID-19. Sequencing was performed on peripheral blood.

The CDR3 spells CASRDGSRTDTQYF. CDR3 bases: TGCGCCAGCAGGGACGGGAGTCGCACAGATACGCAGTATTTT. The chain is built from TRBV5-1 and TRBJ2-3; possible D gene TRBD2, 6 bases. From germline, CDR1 is SGHRS and CDR2 YFSETQ. This CDR3 has 14 amino acids. Trimming stripped 5 bases from V and 1 base from J, with 11 bases between.